Below are 11 T cell receptor beta chains sequenced from a single sample in a study of blood T cell repertoires in COVID-19. Assay used: immunoSEQ multiplex PCR; TCRdb lists only in-frame clones, some missing. The data show under 200,000 clones, over 70% seen once. The sequencing input was PBMCs or T cells enriched from blood (not recorded which). Receptors originate from a woman aged 55-70 years who had recovered from COVID-19.

The chain is built from TRBV19 and TRBJ1-2; 8 bases line up with TRBD1. Per the germline V gene, CDR1 is LNHDA and CDR2 is SQIVND (reference sequence). The CDR3 sequence is 15 residues long. The V gene end was trimmed by 9 bases and the J gene end by 8 bases; junction bases not matched to a gene: 17. DNA of the CDR3: TGTGCCAGCCACCCTGGGACAGGCTCGGGATGGGGCTACACCTTC. Translated: CASHPGTGSGWGYTF.

As DNA, the CDR3 is TGTGCCAGCAGTCCTACGATTTCGGCGGGAGGGCCCTCACCCCTCCACTTT. It codes for CASSPTISAGGPSPLHF. The chain is built from TRBV27 and TRBJ1-6, with D unresolved. Trimming pared 5 bases from V and 10 bases from J, leaving 24 bases between. CDR1 is MNHEY, CDR2 SMNVEV, per germline (reference sequence). This CDR3 spans 17 amino acids.

V gene TRBV11-2 combines with J gene TRBJ2-7; 10 nucleotides line up with TRBD1. V shed 2 bases, J shed 4 bases, and the junction held 11 bases outside the gene matches. CDR3 length: 17 amino acids. In germline, CDR1 is SGHAT, CDR2 FQNNGV. The CDR3 here is CASSLTTGGIFGYEQYF. The CDR3 coding sequence is TGTGCCAGCAGCTTAACGACAGGGGGCATTTTTGGGTACGAGCAGTACTTC.

The sample holds a few counts of this clone. The sample contains more than one DNA sequence encoding this CDR3. The rearrangement uses TRBV7-9 and TRBJ2-3; D may be TRBD2 (5 bases). CDR1 SEHNR and CDR2 FQNEAQ come from the germline V gene (reference sequence). The CDR3 runs to 14 residues. V lost 1 base and J 6 bases, leaving 11 bases between the germline ends. The CDR3, as DNA: TGTGCCAGCAGCTTAGGCGGGTCGGGGGATACGCAGTATTTT. This translates into CASSLGGSGDTQYF.

V and J are TRBV28 and TRBJ1-5; 9 positions match TRBD1. The CDR3 runs 14 residues. V gave up 5 bases and J gave up 5 bases; unmatched junction bases: 4. Germline V gives CDR1 MDHEN, CDR2 SYDVKM. CDR3: CASSPGTGHQPQHF. In nucleotides, the CDR3 is TGTGCCAGCAGTCCCGGGACAGGGCATCAGCCCCAGCATTTT.

The gene calls are TRBV18 and TRBJ1-2; D possibly corresponds to TRBD1 (6 bases). This CDR3 has 15 residues. In germline, CDR1 is KGHSH, CDR2 LQKENI. Trimming removed 0 bases from V and 4 bases from J, with 12 bases in between. The CDR3 here is CASSPPGQQFYGYTF. CDR3 nucleotides: TGTGCCAGCTCACCACCAGGACAGCAGTTCTATGGCTACACCTTC.

The V and J genes are TRBV10-3 and TRBJ1-2, with a weak D call TRBD1 (5 bases). Germline CDR1 ENHRY, CDR2 SYGVKD. This CDR3 is 16 amino acids long. V was clipped by 3 bases and J by 5 bases, with 19 bases between them. CDR3 sequence reads: CAISDPRQGVGYGYTF. The CDR3, as DNA: TGTGCCATCAGTGACCCCAGGCAGGGCGTTGGGTATGGCTACACCTTC.

The rearrangement joins TRBV3-1 (or the pseudogene TRBV3-2) to TRBJ1-1; 7 bases agree with TRBD1. V lost 1 base, J lost 1 base, and 3 bases stayed unmatched. The CDR3 has 15 amino acids. The germline gives CDR1 LGHDT, CDR2 YNNKEL (reference sequence). The CDR3 bases are TGTGCCAGCAGCCAAGGACAGGGAGCGAACACTGAAGCTTTCTTT. Translated, it gives CASSQGQGANTEAFF.

The J gene is TRBJ2-2, the V gene TRBV5-4; TRBD1 might be the D (5 bases). Trimming pared 4 bases from V and 0 bases from J, leaving 10 bases between. Germline-derived CDR1 and CDR2 are SGHNT and YYREEE (reference sequence). The CDR3 is 15 amino acids. DNA of the CDR3: TGTGCCAGCAGCCCTGGACATGCGAACACCGGGGAGCTGTTTTTT. It encodes CASSPGHANTGELFF.

This chain links TRBV7-9 with TRBJ1-1; D is perhaps TRBD1 (6 bases). The CDR3 totals 13 residues. Germline V gene data show CDR1 as SEHNR and CDR2 as FQNEAQ (reference sequence). The ends were cut back, 10 bases at V and 0 bases at J, with 12 bases in the middle. CDR3 region: CATTKGVNTEAFF. CDR3 coding DNA: TGTGCCACCACTAAGGGGGTGAACACTGAAGCTTTCTTT.

This clone is a singleton in its sample. The V gene is TRBV29-1, the J gene TRBJ2-1; 10 positions agree with TRBD2. The CDR3 is 12 amino acids. J lost 7 bases, V lost 6 bases, and 3 bases had no gene match. Germline V lookup: CDR1 SQVTM, CDR2 ANQGSEA. The CDR3 is CSVPLAGNEQFF. The CDR3, as DNA: TGCAGCGTACCACTAGCGGGAAATGAGCAGTTCTTC.